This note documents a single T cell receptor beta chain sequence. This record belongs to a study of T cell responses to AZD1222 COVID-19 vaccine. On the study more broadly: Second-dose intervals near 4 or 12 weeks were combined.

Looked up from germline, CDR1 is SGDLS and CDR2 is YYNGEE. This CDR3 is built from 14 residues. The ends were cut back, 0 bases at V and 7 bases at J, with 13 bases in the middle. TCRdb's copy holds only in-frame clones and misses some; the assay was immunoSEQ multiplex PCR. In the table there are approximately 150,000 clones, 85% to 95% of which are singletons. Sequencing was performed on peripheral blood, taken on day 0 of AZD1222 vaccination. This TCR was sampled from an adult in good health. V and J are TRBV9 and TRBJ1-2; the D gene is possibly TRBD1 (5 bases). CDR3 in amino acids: CASSVGAGIAGYTF. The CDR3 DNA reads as TGTGCCAGCAGCGTAGGGGCAGGGATCGCTGGCTACACCTTC.